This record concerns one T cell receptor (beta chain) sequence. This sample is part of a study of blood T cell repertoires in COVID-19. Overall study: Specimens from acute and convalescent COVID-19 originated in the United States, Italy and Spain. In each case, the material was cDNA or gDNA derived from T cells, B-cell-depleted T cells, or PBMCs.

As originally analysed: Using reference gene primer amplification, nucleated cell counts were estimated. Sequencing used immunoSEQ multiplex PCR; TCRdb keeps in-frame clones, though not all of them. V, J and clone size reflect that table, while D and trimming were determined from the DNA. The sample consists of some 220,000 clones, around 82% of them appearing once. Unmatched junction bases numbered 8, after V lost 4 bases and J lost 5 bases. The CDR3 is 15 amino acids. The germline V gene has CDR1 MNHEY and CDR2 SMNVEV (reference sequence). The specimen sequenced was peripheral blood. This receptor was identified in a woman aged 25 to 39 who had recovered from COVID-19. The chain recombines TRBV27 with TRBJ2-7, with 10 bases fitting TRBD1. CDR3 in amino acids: CASSSSGTGEDEQYF. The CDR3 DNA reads TGTGCCAGCAGTTCCTCCGGGACAGGGGAGGACGAGCAGTACTTC.